The clone carrying this T cell receptor beta chain has only one observation. Repertoires were generated with immunoSEQ multiplex PCR, while TCRdb's copy carries only in-frame clones and drops some. The sample carries 150,000 to 200,000 clones, approximately 85% recorded once. This record belongs to a study of blood T cell repertoires in COVID-19. Study context: Material from acute and convalescent COVID-19 was sourced from the United States, Italy and Spain. In each case, the material was cDNA or gDNA derived from T cells, B-cell-depleted T cells, or PBMCs.

Trimming removed 8 bases from V and 3 bases from J; junction bases left unmatched: 13. The V gene's germline CDR1 is LNHNV and CDR2 YYDKDF (reference sequence). CDR3 length: 15 amino acids. The TCR originated in a woman under 30 who had recovered from COVID-19. The specimen sequenced was PBMCs or T cells enriched from blood (not recorded which). The chain employs TRBV15 and TRBJ2-7; TRBD1 agrees at 7 bases. CDR3 bases: TGTGCCACCTTACCGACCGGGACAGAAGACTACGAGCAGTACTTC. It specifies CATLPTGTEDYEQYF.